A selection of T cell receptor beta chains follows, all from one sample in a study of T-cell reconstitution after alpha-beta-depleted transplantation in children. TCRdb used MiXCR to reprocess the PCR reads, holding one entry per CDR3 protein. In the table there are about a million distinct CDR3 sequences, 25% to 35% of which are singletons. The sample consisted of PBMCs, mostly from graft donor cells, taken 360 days after TCRalphabeta/CD19-depleted stem cell transplant. These receptors originate from a boy less than two years old who had a stem cell transplant for SCID, so the T cells may come from the graft donor. Both conserved end residues are part of each CDR3. Fields, in order: V gene, J gene, CDR3 length, CDR3 protein.

v_gene: TRBV5-1; j_gene: TRBJ1-1; len: 14; CDR3aa: CASSLWGDGTEAFF
v_gene: TRBV6-1; j_gene: TRBJ2-1; len: 16; CDR3aa: CASSEYDRGLSNEQFF
v_gene: TRBV28; j_gene: TRBJ1-2; len: 12; CDR3aa: CASSHRGAGYTF
v_gene: TRBV20-1; j_gene: TRBJ2-4; len: 14; CDR3aa: CSASQFAPGNIQYF
v_gene: TRBV7-9; j_gene: TRBJ1-3; len: 16; CDR3aa: CASSPRGYGSGNTIYF
v_gene: TRBV5-1; j_gene: TRBJ1-4; len: 14; CDR3aa: CASSLGTDSEKLFF
v_gene: TRBV27; j_gene: TRBJ2-3; len: 15; CDR3aa: CASTQPGQGTDTQYF
v_gene: TRBV7-9; j_gene: TRBJ1-2; len: 15; CDR3aa: CASSPPTGTNYGYTF
v_gene: TRBV5-1; j_gene: TRBJ1-2; len: 14; CDR3aa: CASSLGPINYGYTF
v_gene: TRBV5-1; j_gene: TRBJ2-2; len: 15; CDR3aa: CASSRVLPNTGELFF
v_gene: TRBV19; j_gene: TRBJ2-1; len: 16; CDR3aa: CASSIKGRPSSNEQFF
v_gene: TRBV3-1; j_gene: TRBJ2-5; len: 18; CDR3aa: CASSLYRLAGLGQETQYF
v_gene: TRBV7-8; j_gene: TRBJ2-3; len: 15; CDR3aa: CASIKLAGVTDTQYF
v_gene: TRBV12-3/TRBV12-4; j_gene: TRBJ2-7; len: 14; CDR3aa: CASREQEYSYEQYF
v_gene: TRBV30; j_gene: TRBJ1-5; len: 15; CDR3aa: CAWNPGEGWNQPQHF
v_gene: TRBV20-1; j_gene: TRBJ2-7; len: 13; CDR3aa: CSATGDTSYEQYF
v_gene: TRBV7-8; j_gene: TRBJ2-7; len: 12; CDR3aa: CASSLGKGSQYF
v_gene: TRBV5-1; j_gene: TRBJ1-2; len: 13; CDR3aa: CASSSGPSEGYTF
v_gene: TRBV5-1; j_gene: TRBJ2-2; len: 15; CDR3aa: CASSLSQGSAGELFF
v_gene: TRBV10-3; j_gene: TRBJ2-5; len: 11; CDR3aa: CAIRVQETQYF
v_gene: TRBV18; j_gene: TRBJ2-3; len: 13; CDR3aa: CASSPVRADTQYF
v_gene: TRBV16; j_gene: TRBJ2-1; len: 13; CDR3aa: CASSANSGKEQFF
v_gene: TRBV9; j_gene: TRBJ2-3; len: 16; CDR3aa: CASSARPTSNTDTQYF
v_gene: TRBV30; j_gene: TRBJ2-3; len: 15; CDR3aa: CAWSDVGVDADTQYF
v_gene: TRBV6-1; j_gene: TRBJ1-2; len: 14; CDR3aa: CASSQDLWSGGYTF
v_gene: TRBV20-1; j_gene: TRBJ1-1; len: 14; CDR3aa: CSARYLQGNTEAFF
v_gene: TRBV6-5; j_gene: TRBJ1-1; len: 14; CDR3aa: CASSYSPGGTEAFF
v_gene: TRBV11-2; j_gene: TRBJ2-7; len: 15; CDR3aa: CASSSLRGRSYEQYF
v_gene: TRBV5-8; j_gene: TRBJ2-1; len: 17; CDR3aa: CASTFHSGTGMYNEQFF
v_gene: TRBV28; j_gene: TRBJ1-2; len: 12; CDR3aa: CASSFLGQAYTF
v_gene: TRBV15; j_gene: TRBJ1-1; len: 14; CDR3aa: CATSRDIGNTEAFF
v_gene: TRBV28; j_gene: TRBJ1-1; len: 18; CDR3aa: CASSSPPGTGGVYTEAFF
v_gene: TRBV6-5; j_gene: TRBJ2-5; len: 15; CDR3aa: CASSYLPDYQETQYF
v_gene: TRBV11-2; j_gene: TRBJ2-1; len: 17; CDR3aa: CASSLRSGGIGYNEQFF
v_gene: TRBV25-1; j_gene: TRBJ2-3; len: 13; CDR3aa: CASSDPPADTQYF
v_gene: TRBV12-3/TRBV12-4; j_gene: TRBJ2-7; len: 12; CDR3aa: CASSFYTQGQYF
v_gene: TRBV20-1; j_gene: TRBJ2-7; len: 12; CDR3aa: CSASQRGYEQYF
v_gene: TRBV20-1; j_gene: TRBJ2-3; len: 13; CDR3aa: CSASGEGTDTQYF
v_gene: TRBV20-1; j_gene: TRBJ2-2; len: 12; CDR3aa: CSAKRGAGELFF
v_gene: TRBV20-1; j_gene: TRBJ2-3; len: 11; CDR3aa: CSAGNTDTQYF
v_gene: TRBV5-4; j_gene: TRBJ1-6; len: 16; CDR3aa: CASSLFPGHSNSPLHF
v_gene: TRBV4-1; j_gene: TRBJ2-1; len: 16; CDR3aa: CASSQGSGTNPNEQFF
v_gene: TRBV12-3/TRBV12-4; j_gene: TRBJ1-2; len: 13; CDR3aa: CASSVESNYGYTF
v_gene: TRBV4-1; j_gene: TRBJ1-5; len: 13; CDR3aa: CASSQDRFQPQHF
v_gene: TRBV12-3/TRBV12-4; j_gene: TRBJ2-5; len: 11; CDR3aa: CASSFGGTQYF
v_gene: TRBV5-1; j_gene: TRBJ2-2; len: 16; CDR3aa: CASSPYLGGNTGELFF
v_gene: TRBV7-9; j_gene: TRBJ2-7; len: 13; CDR3aa: CASSLGNGLEQYF
v_gene: TRBV5-1; j_gene: TRBJ2-1; len: 11; CDR3aa: CASRESIEQFF
v_gene: TRBV5-1; j_gene: TRBJ2-7; len: 15; CDR3aa: CASSGGDRAFYEQYF
v_gene: TRBV7-2; j_gene: TRBJ2-7; len: 12; CDR3aa: CASGGGWYEQYF
v_gene: TRBV20-1; j_gene: TRBJ2-1; len: 16; CDR3aa: CSASKTRSLSYNEQFF
v_gene: TRBV2; j_gene: TRBJ2-7; len: 13; CDR3aa: CASKTGFSYEQYF
v_gene: TRBV12-3/TRBV12-4; j_gene: TRBJ2-7; len: 13; CDR3aa: CASSAGLPYEQYF
v_gene: TRBV11-2; j_gene: TRBJ2-1; len: 14; CDR3aa: CASRDALGYNEQFF
v_gene: TRBV7-2; j_gene: TRBJ2-1; len: 17; CDR3aa: CASSLARGPSSYNEQFF
v_gene: TRBV27; j_gene: TRBJ1-1; len: 13; CDR3aa: CASSLPPYTEAFF